The sequence of this T cell receptor (beta chain) was determined in a study of persistence of HIV-infected CD4 T cells. Study in general: Blood samples, up to roughly 180 mL, came from multiple time points, except a couple of leukapheresis donors sampled once.

This CDR3 is built from 16 residues. The germline V gene has CDR1 LGHNA and CDR2 YNFKEQ. V was trimmed by 6 bases and J by 2 bases, leaving 17 bases between them. The stimulus was an HIV-1 Gag 15-mer peptide pool, 0.85 to 1 ug/peptide/mL. Memory cells lacking CD40L and CD69 with high CD45RO were sorted. PBMCs were depleted of CD8+ T cells before stimulation. With respect to this clone: The antigen is undetermined.

The immunoSEQ assay was version 4, run in survey mode. Measured with immunoSEQ multiplex PCR; TCRdb has only the in-frame clones, and not every one. Here the sample spans about 60,000 clones, roughly 77% being singletons. This chain connects TRBV4-2 to TRBJ2-1; D gene unclear. This TCR was sampled from an adult man with HIV who was CMV-seropositive. The sequenced sample was CD4+ T cells sorted from PBMCs after approximately 20-hour stimulation, obtained from a patient who received antiretroviral therapy. In DNA form, the CDR3 reads TGTGCCAGCAGTCTTGGATCCCAAGTACCCTACAATGAGCAGTTCTTC. Encoded protein: CASSLGSQVPYNEQFF.